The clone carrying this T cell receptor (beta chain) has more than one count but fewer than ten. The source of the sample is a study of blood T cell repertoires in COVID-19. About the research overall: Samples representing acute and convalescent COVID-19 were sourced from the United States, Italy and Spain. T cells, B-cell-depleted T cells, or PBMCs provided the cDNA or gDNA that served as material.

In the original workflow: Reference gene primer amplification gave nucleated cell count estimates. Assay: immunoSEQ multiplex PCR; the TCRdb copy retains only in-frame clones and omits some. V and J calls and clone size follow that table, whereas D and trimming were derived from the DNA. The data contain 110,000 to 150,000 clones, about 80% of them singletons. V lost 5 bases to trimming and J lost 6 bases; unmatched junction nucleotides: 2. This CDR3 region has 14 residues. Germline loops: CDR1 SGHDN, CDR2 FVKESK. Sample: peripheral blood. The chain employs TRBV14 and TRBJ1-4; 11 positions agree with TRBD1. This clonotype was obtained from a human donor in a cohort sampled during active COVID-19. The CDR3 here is CASSRTGGYEKLFF. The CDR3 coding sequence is TGTGCCAGCAGCAGGACAGGGGGCTATGAAAAACTGTTTTTT.